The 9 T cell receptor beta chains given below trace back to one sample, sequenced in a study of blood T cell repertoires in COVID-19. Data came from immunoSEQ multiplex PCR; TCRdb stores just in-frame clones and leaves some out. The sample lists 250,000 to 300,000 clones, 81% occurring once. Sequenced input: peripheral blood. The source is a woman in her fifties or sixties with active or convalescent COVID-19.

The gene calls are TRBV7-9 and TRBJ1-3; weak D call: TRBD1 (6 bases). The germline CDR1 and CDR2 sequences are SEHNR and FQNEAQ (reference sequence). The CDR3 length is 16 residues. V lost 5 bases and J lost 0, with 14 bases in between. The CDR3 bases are TGTGCCAGCAGCCTGGGGGGGCGGTACTCTGGAAACACCATATATTTT. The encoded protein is CASSLGGRYSGNTIYF.

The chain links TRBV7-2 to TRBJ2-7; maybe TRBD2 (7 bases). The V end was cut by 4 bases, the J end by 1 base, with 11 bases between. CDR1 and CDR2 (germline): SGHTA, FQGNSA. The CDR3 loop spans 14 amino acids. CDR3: CASSWGGGSYEQYF. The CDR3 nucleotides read TGTGCCAGCAGCTGGGGGGGCGGATCCTACGAGCAGTACTTC.

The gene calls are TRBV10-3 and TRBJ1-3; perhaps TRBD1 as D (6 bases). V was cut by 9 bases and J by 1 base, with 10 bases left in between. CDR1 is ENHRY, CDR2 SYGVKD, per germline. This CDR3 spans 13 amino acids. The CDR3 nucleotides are TGTGCCATTACAGGGATTTCTGGAAACACCATATATTTT. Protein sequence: CAITGISGNTIYF.

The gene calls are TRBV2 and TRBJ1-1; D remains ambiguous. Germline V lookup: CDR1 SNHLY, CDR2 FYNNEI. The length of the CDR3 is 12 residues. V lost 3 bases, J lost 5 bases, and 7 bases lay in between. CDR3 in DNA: TGTGCCAGCAGTGAGGAGCAGACTGAAGCTTTCTTT. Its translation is CASSEEQTEAFF.

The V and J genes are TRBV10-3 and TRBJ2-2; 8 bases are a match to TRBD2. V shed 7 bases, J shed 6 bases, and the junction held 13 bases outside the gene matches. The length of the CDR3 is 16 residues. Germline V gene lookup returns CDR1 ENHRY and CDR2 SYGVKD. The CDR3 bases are TGTGCCATCACAAGAACAGCGGGGGTGGTCCCCGGGGAGCTGTTTTTT. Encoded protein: CAITRTAGVVPGELFF.

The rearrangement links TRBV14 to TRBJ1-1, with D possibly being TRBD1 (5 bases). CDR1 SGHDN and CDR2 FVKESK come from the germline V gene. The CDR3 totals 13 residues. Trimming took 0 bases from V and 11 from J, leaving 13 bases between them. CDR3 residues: CASSQDGQGSAFF. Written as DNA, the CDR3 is TGTGCCAGCAGCCAAGATGGACAAGGGTCGGCTTTCTTT.

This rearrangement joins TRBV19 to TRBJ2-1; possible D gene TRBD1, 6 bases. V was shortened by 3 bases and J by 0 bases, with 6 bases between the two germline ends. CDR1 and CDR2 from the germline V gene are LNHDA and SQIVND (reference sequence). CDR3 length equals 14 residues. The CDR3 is CASSMTGSYNEQFF. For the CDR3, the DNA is TGTGCCAGTAGTATGACAGGCTCCTACAATGAGCAGTTCTTC.

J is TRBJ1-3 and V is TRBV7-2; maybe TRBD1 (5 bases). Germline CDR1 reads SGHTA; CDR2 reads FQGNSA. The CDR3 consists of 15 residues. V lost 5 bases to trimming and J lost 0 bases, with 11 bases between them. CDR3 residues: CASSPPQGSGNTIYF. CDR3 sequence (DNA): TGTGCCAGCAGCCCGCCCCAGGGCTCTGGAAACACCATATATTTT.

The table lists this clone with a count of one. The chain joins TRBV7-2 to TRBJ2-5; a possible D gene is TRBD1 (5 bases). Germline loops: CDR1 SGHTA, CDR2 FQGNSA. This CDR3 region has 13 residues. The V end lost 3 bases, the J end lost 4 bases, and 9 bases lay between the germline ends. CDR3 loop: CASSFRVRETQYF. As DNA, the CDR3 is TGTGCCAGCAGCTTCAGGGTCAGAGAGACCCAGTACTTC.